This T cell receptor beta chain was recovered during a study of cytomegalovirus exposure and HLA in healthy donors. With respect to this clone: Its antigen is as yet unknown.

V was clipped by 1 base and J by 7 bases, with 8 bases between them. CDR3 length: 12 amino acids. From germline, CDR1 is SEHNR and CDR2 FQNEAQ (reference sequence). PCR employed 60 Vbeta and 13 Jbeta primers. As processed by the authors: In a later analysis, roughly 11 million of around 75 million unique beta chains occurred in at least two donors. The assay was immunoSEQ multiplex PCR, and TCRdb's table has in-frame clones only and misses some. The DNA gave D and trimming, while V, J and clone size come from that table. The sample contains about 150,000 clones, over 65% of which appear only once. Regarding the study as a whole: The investigators catalogued about 170 TCR beta chains as cytomegalovirus-associated. The study found most TCR sequences rare, yet found some public TCRs in many donors.

The gene calls are TRBV7-9 and TRBJ2-7; D is unclear. The clonotype was recovered from a woman between 40 and 50 years old in good health and CMV-seronegative. Source material: PBMCs. CDR3 nucleotides: TGTGCCAGCAGCTTAGTTACTCGTGAGCAGTACTTC. The encoded protein is CASSLVTREQYF. Full variable domain (missing parts from reference TRBV7-9 and TRBJ2-7): DTGVSQNPRHKITKRGQNVTFRCDPISEHNRLYWYRQTLGQGPEFLTYFQNEAQLEKSRLLSDRFSAERPKGSFSTLEIQRTEQGDSAMYLCASSLVTREQYFGPGTRLTVT.